This T cell receptor (beta chain) comes out of a study of Graves' ophthalmopathy and Graves' hyperthyroidism. The CDR3 loop spans 12 amino acids. Trimming shortened V by 4 bases and J by 9 bases, and 12 bases separated the two germline ends. RNA transcripts served as template for amplifying TCR beta CDR3 sequences. An initial RT-PCR round employing HTBI primers preceded a second-round multiplex PCR. TCRdb reanalysed the multiplex PCR reads using MiXCR and keeps one entry per CDR3 protein. The sample carries about 1.2 million distinct CDR3 sequences, approximately 35% recorded once. This clonotype was seen repeatedly, ten times or more.

Sequenced sample: peripheral blood or thyroid tissue (not recorded which). The receptor was isolated from an adult man with Graves' hyperthyroidism. The chain links TRBV12-3 or TRBV12-4 to TRBJ2-5; possible D gene TRBD2, 6 bases. The CDR3 is CASSSSRGSQYF. The CDR3 bases are TGTGCCAGCAGTTCCTCCCGGGGGTCCCAGTACTTC.